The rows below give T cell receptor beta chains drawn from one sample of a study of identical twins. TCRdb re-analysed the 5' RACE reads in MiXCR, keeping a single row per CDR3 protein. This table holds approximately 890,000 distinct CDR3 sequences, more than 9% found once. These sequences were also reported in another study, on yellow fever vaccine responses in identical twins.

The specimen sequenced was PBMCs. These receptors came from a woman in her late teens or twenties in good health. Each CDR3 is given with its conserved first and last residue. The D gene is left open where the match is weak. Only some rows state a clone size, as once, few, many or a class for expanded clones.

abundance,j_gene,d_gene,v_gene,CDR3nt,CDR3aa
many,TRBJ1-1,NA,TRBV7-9,TGTGCCAGCAGCTTAGAGGTCGGGCAGTACTCTGAAGCTTTCTTT,CASSLEVGQYSEAFF
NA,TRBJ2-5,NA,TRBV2,TGTGCCAGCAGGAGACACGGAGGGGGATTGGGGGGAAAAGAGACCCAGTACTTC,CASRRHGGGLGGKETQYF
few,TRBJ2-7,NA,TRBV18,TGTGCCAGCTCACTAAGTCGGACAGTCTACGAGCAGTACTTC,CASSLSRTVYEQYF
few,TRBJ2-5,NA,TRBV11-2,TGTGCCAGCAGCCTCACAGACAGGATCGAAGAGACCCAGTACTTC,CASSLTDRIEETQYF
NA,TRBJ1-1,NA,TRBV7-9,TGTGCCAGCAGCCCAGAATGGACGAACACTGAAGCTTTCTTT,CASSPEWTNTEAFF
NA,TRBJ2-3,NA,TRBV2,TGTGCCAGCAGTGCGGAAGGGGGACACACAGATACGCAGTATTTT,CASSAEGGHTDTQYF
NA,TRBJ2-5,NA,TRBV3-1,TGTGCCAGCAGCCAAGACCAACTACAGGTGTCGAAGACCCAGTACTTC,CASSQDQLQVSKTQYF
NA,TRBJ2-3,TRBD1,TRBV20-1,TGCAGTGCTCACGACAGGGGTCCAGATACGCAGTATTTT,CSAHDRGPDTQYF
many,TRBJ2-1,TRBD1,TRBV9,TGTGCCAGCAGCGTAGGATACAGGGGAAACAATGAGCAGTTCTTC,CASSVGYRGNNEQFF
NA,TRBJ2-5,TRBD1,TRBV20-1,TGCAGTGCTAGAGCCGGGACAGGCAACCAAGAGACCCAGTACTTC,CSARAGTGNQETQYF
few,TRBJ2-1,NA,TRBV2,TGTGCCAGCAGTGCAGGGAGCGGTGAGCAGTTCTTC,CASSAGSGEQFF
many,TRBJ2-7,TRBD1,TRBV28,TGTGCCAGCAGCCGAAGGACAGGATTGGGGCAGTACTTC,CASSRRTGLGQYF
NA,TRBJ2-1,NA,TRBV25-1,TGTGCGGCGGCAACCTACAATGAGCAGTTCTTC,CAAATYNEQFF
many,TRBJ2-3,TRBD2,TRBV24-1,TGTGCCACCAGTGATTCCGGACTAGCGGGATTGCATACGCAGTATTTT,CATSDSGLAGLHTQYF
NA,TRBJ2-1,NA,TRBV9,TGTGCCAGCAGCAACCGGTGGGGGGAGTACAATGAGCAGTTCTTC,CASSNRWGEYNEQFF